This T cell receptor (beta chain) is from a study of T cell repertoires in cytomegalovirus infection. Study details: Public signatures in TCR beta pointed to CMV infection and matching HLA type. Notes on the study in general: Carriers of CMV and the relevant HLA type were discriminated by public TCR beta frequency. The ex vivo response showed dominance by HLA-C-restricted CMV-specific TCR beta clonotypes.

One entry per CDR3 protein, called by TCRdb with MiXCR from the reads. This sample has about 530,000 distinct CDR3 sequences, with about 30% found just once. This clonotype showed up many times. Its antigen is not known. Per germline, CDR1 SEHNR and CDR2 FQNEAQ (reference sequence). J gave up 9 bases and V 5 bases, and 14 bases lay outside the gene matches. This CDR3 spans 16 amino acids. This receptor was obtained from a human donor in good health (CMV status not recorded). Some clones in this sample may be carry-over from other donors' samples. The chain joins TRBV7-9 to TRBJ2-1, with 9 nucleotides matching TRBD2. The sample was PBMCs. CDR3 region: CASSPRGGGRGVEQFF. The CDR3 bases are TGTGCCAGCAGCCCCCGGGGGGGCGGGAGGGGTGTTGAGCAGTTCTTC.